The next 23 T cell receptor beta chains were all read from a single sample in a study of blood T cell repertoires in COVID-19. Profiling relied on immunoSEQ multiplex PCR, and the TCRdb table lists in-frame clones only, not all of them. This repertoire shows fewer than 450,000 clones, around 88% found once; its top ten account for around an eighth. The sequenced sample consisted of peripheral blood. The receptor set was obtained from a woman between 50 and 59 years old with COVID-19, enrolled during active disease.

The CDR3 loop reads CASSLGLYSEAFF. The DNA of the CDR3 is TGTGCCAGCAGCTTAGGGTTGTATAGTGAAGCTTTCTTT. The gene calls are TRBV7-2 and TRBJ1-1; D remains ambiguous. The V and J ends lost 1 base and 7 bases respectively, with 10 bases between them. The CDR3 extends over 13 amino acids. Germline V CDR1 and CDR2: SGHTA, FQGNSA.

This chain uses TRBV2 with TRBJ1-5, with a tentative D call TRBD1 (6 bases). Looked up from germline, CDR1 is SNHLY and CDR2 is FYNNEI. Trimming removed 8 bases at V and 4 bases at J, with 21 bases between. The CDR3 runs 16 residues. CDR3 sequence: CASAGDTVGENQPQHF. The CDR3, as DNA: TGTGCCAGCGCTGGGGACACCGTGGGAGAAAATCAGCCCCAGCATTTT. The variable domain in full, completed from reference TRBV2 and TRBJ1-5, reads EPEVTQTPSHQVTQMGQEVILRCVPISNHLYFYWYRQILGQKVEFLVSFYNNEISEKSEIFDDQFSVERPDGSNFTLKIRSTKLEDSAMYFCASAGDTVGENQPQHFGDGTRLSIL.

V usage is TRBV7-3 and J usage is TRBJ2-1, with 7 bases identical to TRBD1. J gave up 10 bases and V 0 bases, and 9 bases lay outside the gene matches. The CDR3 totals 15 residues. Germline V gene data show CDR1 as SGHTA and CDR2 as FQGTGA. CDR3 region: CASSLTLTGLGEQFF. The CDR3, as DNA: TGTGCCAGCAGCTTAACGTTGACAGGGTTGGGAGAGCAGTTCTTC. The whole variable domain, remainder taken from reference TRBV7-3 and TRBJ2-1, is GAGVSQTPSNKVTEKGKYVELRCDPISGHTALYWYRQSLGQGPEFLIYFQGTGAADDSGLPNDRFFAVRPEGSVSTLKIQRTERGDSAVYLCASSLTLTGLGEQFFGPGTRLTVL.

This clone was found once. The V call is TRBV7-7, the J call TRBJ2-2; TRBD2 is a possible D gene (5 bases). Germline V gene data show CDR1 as SSHAT and CDR2 as FNYEAQ (reference sequence). The CDR3 loop spans 15 amino acids. Trimming took off 2 bases at V and 0 bases at J, with 7 bases between the two ends. CDR3 in amino acids: CASSLLGANTGELFF. The CDR3 DNA follows: TGTGCCAGCAGCTTACTCGGGGCGAACACCGGGGAGCTGTTTTTT.

This clone came up once. The chain employs TRBV18 and TRBJ1-1; 8 positions agree with TRBD1. V lost 3 bases, J lost 2 bases, and 8 bases stayed unmatched. The CDR3 is made up of 16 amino acids. The germline gives CDR1 KGHSH, CDR2 LQKENI. CDR3 bases: TGTGCCAGCTCACCCTCGACAGGGGCTATCAACACTGAAGCTTTCTTT. It specifies CASSPSTGAINTEAFF.

The chain combines TRBV27 with TRBJ1-2; D perhaps matches TRBD1 (5 bases). Between the trimmed V and J ends, which lost 1 base and 7 bases, there was a span of 10 bases. CDR3 size: 13 residues. Germline CDR1 MNHEY, CDR2 SMNVEV (reference sequence). The CDR3 sequence: CASSLFSRGGYTF. The CDR3 DNA reads TGTGCCAGCAGTTTATTTAGTAGGGGTGGCTACACCTTC.

This chain links TRBV10-1 with TRBJ2-1; 8 bases are a match to TRBD2. CDR1 is WNHNN, CDR2 SYGVQD, per germline (reference sequence). With 3 bases clipped from V and 9 bases from J, the junction kept 10 bases outside the gene matches. CDR3 length: 15 amino acids. CDR3 sequence reads: CASSDSPGGAREQFF. The CDR3 DNA reads TGCGCCAGCAGTGACTCCCCGGGGGGGGCGCGTGAGCAGTTCTTC.

V usage is TRBV30 and J usage is TRBJ2-5; 9 positions match TRBD1. V was clipped by 7 bases and J by 4 bases; unmatched bases: 4. CDR3 length: 12 amino acids. Germline V gives CDR1 GTSNPN, CDR2 SVGIG (reference sequence). CDR3 region: CALQGAGETQYF. The CDR3 region has the DNA TGTGCCTTACAGGGGGCTGGAGAGACCCAGTACTTC.

The genes are TRBV5-1 and TRBJ2-2, with D maybe TRBD2 (5 bases). Germline CDR1 is SGHRS and CDR2 is YFSETQ. CDR3 length equals 17 residues. Trimming pared 0 bases from V and 4 bases from J, leaving 16 bases between. The CDR3 spells CASSLARGPGITGELFF. The CDR3 coding sequence is TGCGCCAGCAGCTTGGCGCGCGGACCGGGGATCACCGGGGAGCTGTTTTTT. The variable domain in full, with the rest retrieved from reference TRBV5-1 and TRBJ2-2, is KAGVTQTPRYLIKTRGQQVTLSCSPISGHRSVSWYQQTPGQGLQFLFEYFSETQRNKGNFPGRFSGRQFSNSRSEMNVSTLELGDSALYLCASSLARGPGITGELFFGEGSRLTVL.

The DNA for the CDR3 is TGTGCCAGCAGTGAAAGGGGTTCCTACGAGCAGTACTTC. Protein: CASSERGSYEQYF. V gene TRBV6-1 combines with J gene TRBJ2-7, with a tentative D call TRBD1 (5 bases). CDR1 MNHNS and CDR2 SASEGT come from the germline V gene. Trimming pared 2 bases from V and 1 base from J, leaving 6 bases between. The length of the CDR3 is 13 residues.

The chain links TRBV7-9 to TRBJ2-3; 7 positions match TRBD1. After removal of 5 bases from V and 4 bases from J, the junction contained 3 bases not matched to a gene. This CDR3 is 13 amino acids long. Germline-derived CDR1 and CDR2 are SEHNR and FQNEAQ (reference sequence). The CDR3 is CASSPRGPDTQYF. CDR3 sequence (DNA): TGTGCCAGCAGCCCGAGGGGGCCAGATACGCAGTATTTT.

This sequence joins TRBV13 and TRBJ2-1; D is undetermined. The V gene's germline CDR1 is PRHDT and CDR2 FYEKMQ (reference sequence). V gave up 4 bases and J gave up 0 bases, with 10 bases separating them. The CDR3 sequence is 15 residues long. As DNA, the CDR3 is TGTGCCAGCAGCTCCAGGTATAGCTCCTACAATGAGCAGTTCTTC. It specifies CASSSRYSSYNEQFF.

This rearrangement joins TRBV27 to TRBJ1-1; 7 bases are shared with TRBD1. V gave up 5 bases and J gave up 4 bases; unmatched junction bases: 7. Germline CDR1 and CDR2: MNHEY and SMNVEV (reference sequence). The CDR3 covers 14 residues. The CDR3 region has the DNA TGTGCCAGCAGTCTAAACAGGGGTGGCACTGAAGCTTTCTTT. This gives the protein CASSLNRGGTEAFF.

The gene calls are TRBV19 and TRBJ1-4; D gene unclear. The V gene lost 0 bases and the J gene lost 0 bases, with 17 bases spanning the gap. The CDR3 has 19 residues. The germline V gene encodes CDR1 LNHDA and CDR2 SQIVND (reference sequence). The CDR3 DNA sequence: TGTGCCAGTAGTATAGATCCGGGGTATTCCTCCGCAACTAATGAAAAACTGTTTTTT. It specifies CASSIDPGYSSATNEKLFF.

V is TRBV6-5 and J is TRBJ2-2; TRBD1 matches at 7 bases. The CDR3 has 14 amino acids. Unmatched junction bases numbered 7, after V lost 6 bases and J lost 6 bases. Per the germline V gene, CDR1 is MNHEY and CDR2 is SVGAGI. CDR3 nucleotides: TGTGCCAGCAGCATCGACAGGGCGTCCGGGGAGCTGTTTTTT. Translating it yields CASSIDRASGELFF.

This chain links TRBV5-1 with TRBJ2-2; 8 nucleotides align to TRBD2. The CDR3 contains 20 residues. CDR1 and CDR2 (germline): SGHRS, YFSETQ. The V and J ends lost 6 bases and 1 base, in that order; junction bases with no gene match: 20. CDR3 in DNA: TGCGCCAGCAACGAGGGCCTGCAGCGGGGGCCCCTTTTGAACACCGGGGAGCTGTTTTTT. Its translation: CASNEGLQRGPLLNTGELFF.

The CDR3 region has the DNA TGTGCCAGCAGCCAAAAGACTAGCGGTGGGAATGAGCAGTTCTTC. This sequence encodes CASSQKTSGGNEQFF. This chain connects TRBV4-2 to TRBJ2-1; 9 bases match TRBD2. J gave up 7 bases and V 2 bases, and 6 bases lay outside the gene matches. CDR1 and CDR2 (germline): LGHNA, YNFKEQ. The CDR3 is 15 amino acids.

The chain is built from TRBV29-1 and TRBJ2-3; 11 bases map to TRBD1. V lost 6 bases to trimming and J lost 5 bases; unmatched junction nucleotides: 4. This CDR3 is built from 13 residues. Per germline, CDR1 SQVTM and CDR2 ANQGSEA. The CDR3 sequence: CSVPGQGVDTQYF. The CDR3 bases are TGCAGCGTACCGGGACAGGGGGTAGATACGCAGTATTTT.

This chain joins TRBV5-3 and TRBJ1-5; D is possibly TRBD1 (5 bases). Being an ORF, TRBV5-3 has a function that is uncertain. Trimming cost V 2 bases and J 5 bases, with 17 bases left between them. The CDR3 spans 16 residues. This CDR3 is CARSLCGTGEDQPQHF. CDR3 in DNA: TGTGCCAGAAGCTTATGCGGGACGGGTGAGGATCAGCCCCAGCATTTT.

The CDR3 sequence is CASSEYNRDREETQYF. As DNA, the CDR3 is TGTGCCAGCAGTGAATATAACCGGGACAGGGAAGAGACCCAGTACTTC. The chain carries TRBV25-1 and TRBJ2-5, with 9 nucleotides matching TRBD1. The ends lost 0 bases at V and 3 bases at J; junction bases unmatched: 5. CDR1 MGHDK and CDR2 SYGVNS come from the germline V gene. The length of the CDR3 is 16 residues.

The gene calls are TRBV7-9 and TRBJ2-7; D ambiguous. The CDR3 runs 13 residues. V was pared by 8 bases and J by 4 bases, with 15 bases between. Looked up from germline, CDR1 is SEHNR and CDR2 is FQNEAQ (reference sequence). This CDR3 reads CASAEARPYEQYF. The CDR3, as DNA: TGTGCCAGCGCCGAGGCCCGCCCTTACGAGCAGTACTTC.

CDR3 nucleotides: TGTGCCTTACAGGGGAGGTCCTATAATTCACCCCTCCACTTT. It codes for CALQGRSYNSPLHF. The J gene is TRBJ1-6, the V gene TRBV30, with 7 nucleotides matching TRBD1. The CDR3 is made up of 14 amino acids. The ends lost 7 bases at V and 1 base at J; junction bases unmatched: 4. The V gene's germline CDR1 is GTSNPN and CDR2 SVGIG (reference sequence). Complete variable domain (other parts from reference TRBV30 and TRBJ1-6): SQTIHQWPATLVQPVGSPLSLECTVEGTSNPNLYWYRQAAGRGLQLLFYSVGIGQISSEVPQNLSASRPQDRQFILSSKKLLLSDSGFYLCALQGRSYNSPLHFGNGTRLTVT.

J is TRBJ2-3 and V is TRBV7-9; no definite D call. This CDR3 is 14 amino acids long. Germline V gene lookup returns CDR1 SEHNR and CDR2 FQNEAQ (reference sequence). Trimming shortened V by 2 bases and J by 0 bases, and 6 bases separated the two germline ends. The CDR3 region has the DNA TGTGCCAGCAGCTTAAGCGCTAGCACAGATACGCAGTATTTT. Its translation is CASSLSASTDTQYF.